This T cell receptor (beta chain) was found in a study of human T cells and chemical hapten exposure. The V segment lost 5 bases and the J segment 6 bases; nucleotides outside the gene matches: 9. The CDR3 contains 15 residues. Germline values: CDR1 SGHVS, CDR2 FQNEAQ. TCRdb reprocessed the RACE reads with MiXCR, giving one entry per CDR3 protein. The table includes roughly 380,000 distinct CDR3 sequences, about 4.8% detected once. As for time point: patch test 1, 2 weeks after DPC sensitization. Noted treatment: therapeutic diphenylcyclopropenone sensitization with weekly scalp DPC. This clonotype was observed at least ten times. Its antigen is not identified. Findings and limits, study-wide: The study found that PT1 expanded TCR counts correlated positively with patch test score. Relative to controls, expanded TCRs formed significantly more large CDR3 similarity clusters.

The sequenced sample was whole blood, obtained in connection with sensitization to the hapten diphenylcyclopropenone (DPC). The chain recombines TRBV7-8 with TRBJ1-5, with 8 bases lining up with TRBD1. The TCR sequence derives from a woman in her forties or fifties with alopecia areata. Some clones in this sample may be carry-over from other donors' samples. The CDR3 spells CASSADRVLGQPQHF. CDR3 DNA: TGTGCCAGCAGCGCGGACAGGGTGTTAGGTCAGCCCCAGCATTTT.